The sample holds a few counts of the clone carrying this TCR beta chain. The source of the sample is a study of blood T cell repertoires in COVID-19. About the research overall: Samples taken during acute and convalescent COVID-19 were collected in the United States, Italy and Spain. PBMCs, B-cell-depleted T cells, or T cells were the source of the cDNA or gDNA that made up the material.

Germline-derived CDR1 and CDR2 are MGHRA and YSYEKL. This CDR3 has 14 residues. V was trimmed by 2 bases and J by 6 bases, leaving 13 bases between them. As processed by the authors: Estimation of nucleated cell counts was performed using reference gene primer amplification. Sequenced by immunoSEQ multiplex PCR; TCRdb stores in-frame clones only, minus some. Clonal size and the V and J genes are those of that table, whereas D and trimming came from the DNA. The sample has 230,000 or so clones; about 88% are singletons. The genes are TRBV4-1 and TRBJ1-1, with D possibly TRBD1 on 5 matching bases. Material: peripheral blood. The sequence came from a man in his forties with active or convalescent COVID-19. CDR3 nucleotides: TGCGCCAGCAGCCAACGACAGTTGGAACCTGAAGCTTTCTTT. Translating it yields CASSQRQLEPEAFF.